A selection of T cell receptor beta chains follows, all from one sample in a study of blood T cell repertoires in COVID-19. Sequencing used immunoSEQ multiplex PCR; TCRdb keeps in-frame clones, though not all of them. The data hold about 200,000 clones, with 86% observed a single time. The sample comprised PBMCs or T cells enriched from blood (not recorded which). These receptors were collected from a man aged 40-55 years with acute COVID-19. The CDR3 runs from the conserved cysteine through the conserved F or W. A D gene is named only where the DNA matches it firmly. For some rows the clone size is stated as once, few or many, or as a class when expanded; others skip it.

>TRBV27|-|TRBJ1-6|-
TGTGCCAGCAGTTTTTACAGCTCCTATAATTCACCCCTCCACTTT
CASSFYSSYNSPLHF
>TRBV6-1|-|TRBJ1-3|-
TGTGCCAGCAGTGAAGTCGGCGGGTACGGAAACACCATATATTTT
CASSEVGGYGNTIYF
>TRBV5-1|-|TRBJ1-6|-
TGCGCCAGCAGCTTGGAAGGACTCGATAATTCACCCCTCCACTTT
CASSLEGLDNSPLHF
>TRBV29-1|-|TRBJ2-2|-
TGCAGCGTTTTGAAGGGAGGCGTCACCGGGGAGCTGTTTTTT
CSVLKGGVTGELFF
>TRBV7-9|once|TRBJ1-2|-
TGTGCCAGCAGATATACAGGTGTCTATGGCTACACCTTC
CASRYTGVYGYTF
>TRBV2|few|TRBJ2-2|-
TGTGCCAGCAGAGATCCGACAGTGGCAAGCACCGGGGAGCTGTTTTTT
CASRDPTVASTGELFF
>TRBV28|once|TRBJ2-3|TRBD2
TGTGCCAGCAGTTTAAAGGGTAGCGGGCCTACAGATACGCAGTATTTT
CASSLKGSGPTDTQYF
>TRBV6-6|-|TRBJ2-1|TRBD2
TGTGCCAGCAGTCGCTCCCTAGCGGGAGGTCTGTACAATGAGCAGTTCTTC
CASSRSLAGGLYNEQFF
>TRBV5-6|-|TRBJ2-7|-
TGTGCCAGCAGCTCGGTGCACGAACGCCCCTACGAGCAGTACTTC
CASSSVHERPYEQYF
>TRBV27|-|TRBJ2-7|-
TGTGCCAGCAGTTTATACTCACAGCCTACCTACGAGCAGTACTTC
CASSLYSQPTYEQYF